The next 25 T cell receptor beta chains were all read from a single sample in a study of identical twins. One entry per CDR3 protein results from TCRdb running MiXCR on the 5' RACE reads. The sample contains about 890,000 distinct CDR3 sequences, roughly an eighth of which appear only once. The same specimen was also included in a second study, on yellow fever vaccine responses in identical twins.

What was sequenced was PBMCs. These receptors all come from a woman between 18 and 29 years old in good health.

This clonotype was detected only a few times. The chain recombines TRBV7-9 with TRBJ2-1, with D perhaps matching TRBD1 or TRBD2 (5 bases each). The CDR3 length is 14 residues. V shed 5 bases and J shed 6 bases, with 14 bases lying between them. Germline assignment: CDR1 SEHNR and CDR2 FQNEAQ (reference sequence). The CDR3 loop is CASSGLGETNEQFF. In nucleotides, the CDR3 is TGTGCCAGCAGCGGACTGGGGGAGACCAATGAGCAGTTCTTC.

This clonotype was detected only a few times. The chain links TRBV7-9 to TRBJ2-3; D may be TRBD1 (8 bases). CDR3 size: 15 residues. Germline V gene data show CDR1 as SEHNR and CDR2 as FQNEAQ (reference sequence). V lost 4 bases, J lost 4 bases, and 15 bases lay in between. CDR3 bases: TGTGCCAGCAGCTCTTGGACAGGGAGGGCAGATACGCAGTATTTT. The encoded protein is CASSSWTGRADTQYF.

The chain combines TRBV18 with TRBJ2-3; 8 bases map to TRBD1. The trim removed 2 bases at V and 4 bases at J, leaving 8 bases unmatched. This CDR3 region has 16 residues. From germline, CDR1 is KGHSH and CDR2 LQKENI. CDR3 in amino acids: CASSPKDRAGADTQYF. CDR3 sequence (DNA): TGTGCCAGCTCACCAAAGGACAGGGCTGGGGCAGATACGCAGTATTTT.

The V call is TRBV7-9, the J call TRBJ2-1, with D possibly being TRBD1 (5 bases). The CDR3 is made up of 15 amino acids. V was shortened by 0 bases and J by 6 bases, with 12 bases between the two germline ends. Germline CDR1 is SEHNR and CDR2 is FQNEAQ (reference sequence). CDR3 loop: CASSLAIGEGNEQFF. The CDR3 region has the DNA TGTGCCAGCAGCTTAGCGATAGGGGAAGGCAATGAGCAGTTCTTC. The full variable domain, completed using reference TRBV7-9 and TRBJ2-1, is DTGVSQNPRHKITKRGQNVTFRCDPISEHNRLYWYRQTLGQGPEFLTYFQNEAQLEKSRLLSDRFSAERPKGSFSTLEIQRTEQGDSAMYLCASSLAIGEGNEQFFGPGTRLTVL.

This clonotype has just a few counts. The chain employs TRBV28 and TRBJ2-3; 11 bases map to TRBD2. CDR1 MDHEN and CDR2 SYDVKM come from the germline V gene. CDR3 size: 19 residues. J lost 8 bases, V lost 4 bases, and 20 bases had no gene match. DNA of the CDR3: TGTGCCAGCAGTTCCCCTTTAGCGGGGGGGCTTCGGAGGTCTGGTACGCAGTATTTT. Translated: CASSSPLAGGLRRSGTQYF.

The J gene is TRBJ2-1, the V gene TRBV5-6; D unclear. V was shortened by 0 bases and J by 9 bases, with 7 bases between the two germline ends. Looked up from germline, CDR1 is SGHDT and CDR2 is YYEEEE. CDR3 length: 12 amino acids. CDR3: CASSLDPGEQFF. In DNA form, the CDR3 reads TGTGCCAGCAGCTTGGACCCGGGTGAGCAGTTCTTC. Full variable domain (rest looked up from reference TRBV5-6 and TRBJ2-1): DAGVTQSPTHLIKTRGQQVTLRCSPKSGHDTVSWYQQALGQGPQFIFQYYEEEERQRGNFPDRFSGHQFPNYSSELNVNALLLGDSALYLCASSLDPGEQFFGPGTRLTVL.

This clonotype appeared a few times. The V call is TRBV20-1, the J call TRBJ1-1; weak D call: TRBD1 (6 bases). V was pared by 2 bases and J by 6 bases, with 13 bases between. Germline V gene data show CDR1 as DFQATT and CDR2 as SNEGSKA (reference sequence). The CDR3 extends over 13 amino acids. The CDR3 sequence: CSARQQGKPEAFF. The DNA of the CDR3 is TGCAGTGCTAGACAGCAGGGGAAGCCTGAAGCTTTCTTT.

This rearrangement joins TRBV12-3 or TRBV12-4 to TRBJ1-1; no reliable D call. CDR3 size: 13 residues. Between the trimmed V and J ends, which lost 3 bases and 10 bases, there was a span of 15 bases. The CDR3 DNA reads TGTGCCAGCAGTTTCGGTCAGGCCGTTGGAGCTTTCTTT. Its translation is CASSFGQAVGAFF.

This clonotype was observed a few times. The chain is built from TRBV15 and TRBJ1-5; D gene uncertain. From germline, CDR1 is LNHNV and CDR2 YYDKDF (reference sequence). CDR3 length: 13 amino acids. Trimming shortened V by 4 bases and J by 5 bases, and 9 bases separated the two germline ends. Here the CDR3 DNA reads TGTGCCACCAGCAACGGTAGGGATCAGCCCCAGCATTTT. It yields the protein CATSNGRDQPQHF. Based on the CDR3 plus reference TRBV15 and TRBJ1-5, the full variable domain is DAMVIQNPRYQVTQFGKPVTLSCSQTLNHNVMYWYQQKSSQAPKLLFHYYDKDFNNEADTPDNFQSRRPNTSFCFLDIRSPGLGDTAMYLCATSNGRDQPQHFGDGTRLSIL.

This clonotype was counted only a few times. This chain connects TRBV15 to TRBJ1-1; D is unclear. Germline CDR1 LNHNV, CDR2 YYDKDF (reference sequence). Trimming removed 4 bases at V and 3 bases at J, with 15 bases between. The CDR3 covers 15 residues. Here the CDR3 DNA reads TGTGCCACCAGCACCCACCTCTGGCGGGACACTGAAGCTTTCTTT. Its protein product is CATSTHLWRDTEAFF.

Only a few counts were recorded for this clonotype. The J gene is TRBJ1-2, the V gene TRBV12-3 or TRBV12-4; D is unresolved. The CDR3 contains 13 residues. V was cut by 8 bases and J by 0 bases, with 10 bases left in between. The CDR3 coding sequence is TGTGCCAGCTCGTTTTTAGCTAACTATGGCTACACCTTC. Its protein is CASSFLANYGYTF.

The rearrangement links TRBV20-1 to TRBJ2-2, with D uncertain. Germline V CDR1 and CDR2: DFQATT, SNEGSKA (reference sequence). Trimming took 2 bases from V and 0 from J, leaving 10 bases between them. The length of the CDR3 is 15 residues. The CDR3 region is CSARSVLANTGELFF. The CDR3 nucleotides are TGCAGTGCTAGATCCGTATTAGCGAACACCGGGGAGCTGTTTTTT.

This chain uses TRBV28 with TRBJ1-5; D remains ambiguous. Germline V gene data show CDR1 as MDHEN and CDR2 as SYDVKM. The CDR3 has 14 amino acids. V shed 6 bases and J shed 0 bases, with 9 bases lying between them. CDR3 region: CASRGTNSNQPQHF. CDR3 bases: TGTGCCAGCAGGGGCACAAATAGCAATCAGCCCCAGCATTTT.

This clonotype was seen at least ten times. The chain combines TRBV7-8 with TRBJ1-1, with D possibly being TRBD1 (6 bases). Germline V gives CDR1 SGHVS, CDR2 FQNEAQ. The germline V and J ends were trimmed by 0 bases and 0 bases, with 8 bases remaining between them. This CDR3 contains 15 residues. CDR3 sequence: CASSLAGDMNTEAFF. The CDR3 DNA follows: TGTGCCAGCAGCTTAGCGGGGGACATGAACACTGAAGCTTTCTTT.

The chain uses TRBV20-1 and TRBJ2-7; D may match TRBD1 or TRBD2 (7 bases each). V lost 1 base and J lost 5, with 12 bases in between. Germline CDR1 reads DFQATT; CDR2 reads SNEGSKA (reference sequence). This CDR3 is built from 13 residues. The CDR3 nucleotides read TGCAGTGCTAGAGGGGGGGGACAGAACGAGCAGTACGTC. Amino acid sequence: CSARGGGQNEQYV.

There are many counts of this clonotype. CDR3 sequence: CASSHLLRGTNEQFF. The CDR3 DNA reads TGTGCCAGCAGCCACTTACTCAGGGGGACAAATGAGCAGTTCTTC. The rearrangement joins TRBV11-2 to TRBJ2-1; 7 bases are a match to TRBD1. This CDR3 has 15 amino acids. From germline, CDR1 is SGHAT and CDR2 FQNNGV. V lost 5 bases, J lost 7 bases, and 11 bases stayed unmatched. Variable domain in full (rest from reference TRBV11-2 and TRBJ2-1): EAGVAQSPRYKIIEKRQSVAFWCNPISGHATLYWYQQILGQGPKLLIQFQNNGVVDDSQLPKDRFSAERLKGVDSTLKIQPAKLEDSAVYLCASSHLLRGTNEQFFGPGTRLTVL.

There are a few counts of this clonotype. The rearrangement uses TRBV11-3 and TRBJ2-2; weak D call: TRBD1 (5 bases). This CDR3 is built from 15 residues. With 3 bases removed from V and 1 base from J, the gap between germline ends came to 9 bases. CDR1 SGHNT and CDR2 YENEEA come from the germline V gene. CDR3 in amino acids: CASSFQGQNTGELFF. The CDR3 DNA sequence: TGTGCCAGCAGCTTTCAGGGCCAGAACACCGGGGAGCTGTTTTTT.

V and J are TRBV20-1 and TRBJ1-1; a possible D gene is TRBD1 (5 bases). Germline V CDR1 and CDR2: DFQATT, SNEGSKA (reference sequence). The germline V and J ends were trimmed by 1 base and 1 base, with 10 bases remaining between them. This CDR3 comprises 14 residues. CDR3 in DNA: TGCAGTGCTAGAGTGAGGGGACGGAACACTGAAGCTTTCTTT. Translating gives CSARVRGRNTEAFF.

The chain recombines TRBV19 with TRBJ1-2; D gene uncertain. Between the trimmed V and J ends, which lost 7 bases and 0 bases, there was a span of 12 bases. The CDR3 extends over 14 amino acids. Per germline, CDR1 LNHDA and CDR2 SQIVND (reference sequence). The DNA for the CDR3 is TGTGCCAGTACTTATTCTAGTGCTAACTATGGCTACACCTTC. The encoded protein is CASTYSSANYGYTF.

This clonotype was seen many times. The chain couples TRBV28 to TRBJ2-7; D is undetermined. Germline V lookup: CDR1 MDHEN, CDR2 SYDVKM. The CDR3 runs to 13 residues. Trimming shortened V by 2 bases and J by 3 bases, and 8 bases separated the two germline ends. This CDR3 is CASSLRLNYEQYF. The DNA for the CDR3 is TGTGCCAGCAGTTTACGGCTGAACTACGAGCAGTACTTC.

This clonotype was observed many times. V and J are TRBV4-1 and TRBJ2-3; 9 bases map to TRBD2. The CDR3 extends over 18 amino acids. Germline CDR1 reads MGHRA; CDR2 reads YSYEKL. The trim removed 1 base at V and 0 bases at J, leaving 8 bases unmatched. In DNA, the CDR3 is TGCGCCAGCAGCCAAGCCAGCGGGGGGTTTCCTAGCACAGATACGCAGTATTTT. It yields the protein CASSQASGGFPSTDTQYF.

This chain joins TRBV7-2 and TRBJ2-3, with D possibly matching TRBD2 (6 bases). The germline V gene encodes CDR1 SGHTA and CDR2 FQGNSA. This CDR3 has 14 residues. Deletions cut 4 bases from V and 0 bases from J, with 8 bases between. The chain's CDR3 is CASSWDFSTDTQYF. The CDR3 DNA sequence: TGTGCCAGCAGCTGGGACTTCAGCACAGATACGCAGTATTTT. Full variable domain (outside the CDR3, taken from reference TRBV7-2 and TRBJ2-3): GAGVSQSPSNKVTEKGKDVELRCDPISGHTALYWYRQSLGQGLEFLIYFQGNSAPDKSGLPSDRFSAERTGGSVSTLTIQRTQQEDSAVYLCASSWDFSTDTQYFGPGTRLTVL.

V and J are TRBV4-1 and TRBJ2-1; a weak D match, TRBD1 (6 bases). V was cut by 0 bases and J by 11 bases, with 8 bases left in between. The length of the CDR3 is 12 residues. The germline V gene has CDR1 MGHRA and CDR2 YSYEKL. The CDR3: CASSQDRGKQFF. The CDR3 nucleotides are TGCGCCAGCAGCCAAGATAGGGGGAAGCAGTTCTTC.

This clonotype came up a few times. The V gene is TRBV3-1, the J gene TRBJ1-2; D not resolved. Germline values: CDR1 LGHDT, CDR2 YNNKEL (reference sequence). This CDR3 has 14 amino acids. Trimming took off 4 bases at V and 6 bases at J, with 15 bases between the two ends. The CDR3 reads CASSRNTPRDGYTF. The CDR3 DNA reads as TGTGCCAGCAGCCGAAACACCCCGAGAGATGGCTACACCTTC.

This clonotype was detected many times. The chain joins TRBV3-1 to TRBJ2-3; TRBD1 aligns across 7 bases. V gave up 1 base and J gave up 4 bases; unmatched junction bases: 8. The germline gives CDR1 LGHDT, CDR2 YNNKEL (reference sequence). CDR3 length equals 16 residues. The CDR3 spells CASSQVRGGRPDTQYF. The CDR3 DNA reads TGTGCCAGCAGCCAAGTCAGAGGGGGCAGGCCAGATACGCAGTATTTT.